The next 14 T cell receptor beta chains were all read from a single sample in a study of blood T cell repertoires in COVID-19. The protocol was immunoSEQ multiplex PCR, while the TCRdb copy is restricted to in-frame clones and leaves out a portion. This sample has fewer than 300,000 clones, with roughly 85% found just once. The sample taken for sequencing was PBMCs or T cells enriched from blood (not recorded which). The receptors here all came from a middle-aged man who had been exposed to COVID-19.

This clone was observed a single time. The V and J genes are TRBV5-1 and TRBJ2-1; tentatively, D is TRBD1 (5 bases). The CDR3 runs to 12 residues. V lost 4 bases to trimming and J lost 5 bases, with 7 bases between them. Germline-derived CDR1 and CDR2 are SGHRS and YFSETQ. The DNA for the CDR3 is TGCGCCAGCAGCGACAGAAACAATGAGCAGTTCTTC. Translating it yields CASSDRNNEQFF. The variable domain in full, completed from reference TRBV5-1 and TRBJ2-1, reads KAGVTQTPRYLIKTRGQQVTLSCSPISGHRSVSWYQQTPGQGLQFLFEYFSETQRNKGNFPGRFSGRQFSNSRSEMNVSTLELGDSALYLCASSDRNNEQFFGPGTRLTVL.

The chain couples TRBV27 to TRBJ2-1; D gene unclear. V was shortened by 8 bases and J by 2 bases, with 16 bases between the two germline ends. The CDR3 is 15 amino acids. Germline loops: CDR1 MNHEY, CDR2 SMNVEV (reference sequence). Here the CDR3 DNA reads TGTGCCAGCCTACCAAGCCAAACAGCCTACAATGAGCAGTTCTTC. Its protein is CASLPSQTAYNEQFF.

The rearrangement uses TRBV12-5 and TRBJ1-1, with D unresolved. Trimming removed 5 bases at V and 11 bases at J, with 9 bases between. The CDR3 has 10 amino acids. Germline V gives CDR1 LGHNT, CDR2 FRNRAP. The CDR3, as DNA: TGTGCTAGTGGTAGCCGCTATGCTTTCTTT. Protein product: CASGSRYAFF.

The V call is TRBV7-9, the J call TRBJ2-1, with 8 positions matching TRBD2. Looked up from germline, CDR1 is SEHNR and CDR2 is FQNEAQ (reference sequence). This CDR3 contains 15 residues. V lost 5 bases, J lost 5 bases, and 8 bases stayed unmatched. The CDR3 region is CASSESGSAHNEQFF. Here the CDR3 DNA reads TGTGCCAGCAGCGAAAGCGGGAGTGCCCACAATGAGCAGTTCTTC.

The rearrangement links TRBV19 to TRBJ2-7, with D maybe TRBD1 (5 bases). The germline V gene encodes CDR1 LNHDA and CDR2 SQIVND (reference sequence). V was pared by 8 bases and J by 3 bases, with 17 bases between. There are 14 residues in the CDR3. CDR3 region: CASRNDDRSYEQYF. CDR3 sequence (DNA): TGTGCCAGTCGCAACGACGACAGAAGCTACGAGCAGTACTTC.

The rearrangement uses TRBV10-2 and TRBJ1-6, with TRBD1 matching 7 bases. With 8 bases clipped from V and 7 bases from J, the junction kept 8 bases outside the gene matches. The CDR3 has 14 residues. Germline V CDR1 and CDR2: WSHSY, SAAADI. The chain's CDR3 is CASCRDSVNSPLHF. CDR3 sequence (DNA): TGCGCCAGCTGCCGGGACAGCGTGAATTCACCCCTCCACTTT.

The chain joins TRBV19 to TRBJ1-5; D is ambiguous. Germline values: CDR1 LNHDA, CDR2 SQIVND (reference sequence). CDR3 length equals 15 residues. Trimming took off 3 bases at V and 1 base at J, with 10 bases between the two ends. CDR3 protein: CASSIPGWSNQPQHF. Written as DNA, the CDR3 is TGTGCCAGTAGTATCCCCGGGTGGAGCAATCAGCCCCAGCATTTT.

The table lists this clone with a count of one. The CDR3 sequence is CASSLSDGGYEQYF. In DNA form, the CDR3 reads TGTGCCAGCAGCTTATCAGACGGGGGGTACGAGCAGTACTTC. This chain uses TRBV11-3 with TRBJ2-7; 7 nucleotides agree with TRBD2. The CDR3 is 14 amino acids. Trimming took 2 bases from V and 4 from J; bases not matched to a gene: 5. Germline-derived CDR1 and CDR2 are SGHNT and YENEEA. The full variable domain, with the rest looked up from reference TRBV11-3 and TRBJ2-7, is EAGVVQSPRYKIIEKKQPVAFWCNPISGHNTLYWYLQNLGQGPELLIRYENEEAVDDSQLPKDRFSAERLKGVDSTLKIQPAELGDSAVYLCASSLSDGGYEQYFGPGTRLTVT.

This chain links TRBV30 with TRBJ1-1; 10 nucleotides match TRBD1. Germline V gene sequence: CDR1 GTSNPN, CDR2 SVGIG (reference sequence). The CDR3 sequence is 12 residues long. V trimming: 7 bases; J trimming: 6 bases; junction bases outside the gene matches: 5. CDR3 in amino acids: CAFDRGLAEAFF. The DNA of the CDR3 is TGTGCCTTCGACAGGGGGCTGGCTGAAGCTTTCTTT.

Comments on this clone: A junction boundary mismatches the germline segment, possibly from a read error. The genes are TRBV7-7 and TRBJ2-1, with D perhaps TRBD2 (6 bases). Germline lookup yields CDR1 SSHAT and CDR2 FNYEAQ (reference sequence). This CDR3 has 13 residues. The CDR3: CASSLGLSDEQFF. The CDR3 region has the DNA TGTGCTAGCAGCTTAGGACTATCCGATGAGCAGTTCTTC.

This clone was recorded only once. The V gene is TRBV14, the J gene TRBJ2-7; 9 nucleotides agree with TRBD1. The CDR3 totals 16 residues. Germline V gives CDR1 SGHDN, CDR2 FVKESK. The ends lost 2 bases at V and 2 bases at J; junction bases unmatched: 7. The CDR3 DNA reads TGTGCCAGCAGCCAACAACGGGACAGGGCAGCCTACGAGCAGTACTTC. It translates to CASSQQRDRAAYEQYF. Together with reference TRBV14 and TRBJ2-7, the CDR3 gives the full variable domain: EAGVTQFPSHSVIEKGQTVTLRCDPISGHDNLYWYRRVMGKEIKFLLHFVKESKQDESGMPNNRFLAERTGGTYSTLKVQPAELEDSGVYFCASSQQRDRAAYEQYFGPGTRLTVT.

The rearrangement links TRBV18 to TRBJ1-2; 11 bases line up with TRBD1. CDR1 is KGHSH and CDR2 is LQKENI in the germline V gene. V lost 0 bases, J lost 12 bases, and 3 bases stayed unmatched. The CDR3 has 13 amino acids. CDR3 sequence (DNA): TGTGCCAGCTCACCACCCGGGACAGGGGGACACACCTTC. Protein product: CASSPPGTGGHTF.

V is TRBV27 and J is TRBJ2-3; D perhaps matches TRBD2 (6 bases). Germline values: CDR1 MNHEY, CDR2 SMNVEV (reference sequence). V was trimmed by 8 bases and J by 3 bases, leaving 12 bases between them. The CDR3 length is 13 residues. For the CDR3, the DNA is TGTGCCAGCGGGTTAGCGGTGACAGATACGCAGTATTTT. Translation gives CASGLAVTDTQYF.

This chain uses TRBV18 with TRBJ1-5, with a weak D call TRBD1 (5 bases). The length of the CDR3 is 15 residues. Germline CDR1 KGHSH, CDR2 LQKENI. V was shortened by 6 bases and J by 0 bases, with 12 bases between the two germline ends. This chain's CDR3 is CASSMTANSNQPQHF. DNA of the CDR3: TGTGCCAGCTCCATGACAGCTAATAGCAATCAGCCCCAGCATTTT.